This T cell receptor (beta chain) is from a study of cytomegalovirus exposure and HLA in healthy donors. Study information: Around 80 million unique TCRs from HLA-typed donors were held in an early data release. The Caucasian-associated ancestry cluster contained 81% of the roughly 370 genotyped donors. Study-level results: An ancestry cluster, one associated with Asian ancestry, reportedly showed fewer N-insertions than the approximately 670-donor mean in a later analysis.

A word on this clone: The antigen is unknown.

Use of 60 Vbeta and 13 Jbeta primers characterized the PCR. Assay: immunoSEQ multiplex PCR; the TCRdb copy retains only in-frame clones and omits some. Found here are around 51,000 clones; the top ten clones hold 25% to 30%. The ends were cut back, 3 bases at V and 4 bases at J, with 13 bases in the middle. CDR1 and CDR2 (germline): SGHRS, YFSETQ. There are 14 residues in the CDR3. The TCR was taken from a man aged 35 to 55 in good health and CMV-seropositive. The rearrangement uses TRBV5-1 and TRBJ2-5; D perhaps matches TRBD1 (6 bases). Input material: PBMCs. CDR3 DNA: TGCGCCAGCAGCTCTTCTTCAGGGGTAGAGACCCAGTACTTC. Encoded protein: CASSSSSGVETQYF.